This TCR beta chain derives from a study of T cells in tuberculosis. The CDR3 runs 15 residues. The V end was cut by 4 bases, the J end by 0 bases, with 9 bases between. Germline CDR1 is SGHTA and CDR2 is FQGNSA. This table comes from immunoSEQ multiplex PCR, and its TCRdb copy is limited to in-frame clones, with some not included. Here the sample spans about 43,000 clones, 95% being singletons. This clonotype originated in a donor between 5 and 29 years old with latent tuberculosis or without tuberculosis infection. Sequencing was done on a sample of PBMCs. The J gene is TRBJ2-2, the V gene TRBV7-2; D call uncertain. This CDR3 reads CASSSELANTGELFF. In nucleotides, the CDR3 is TGTGCCAGCAGCTCCGAGCTGGCGAACACCGGGGAGCTGTTTTTT.